The present entry profiles one TCR beta chain with its context. This entry comes from a study of control samples from healthy donors and cancer patients. Produced via immunoSEQ multiplex PCR; TCRdb's table is partial and in-frame only. The sample consists of 95,000 to 120,000 clones, roughly four fifths of them appearing once. Losses at the gene ends were 5 bases for V and 3 bases for J; bases not matched to a gene: 4. This CDR3 spans 14 amino acids. Germline V CDR1 and CDR2: SGHTS, YDEGEE. The sample was blood. This clonotype originated in a man aged 18 to 35 in good health. V is TRBV5-8 and J is TRBJ1-2; 10 bases align to TRBD1. CDR3 loop: CASRRQGADYGYTF. Here the CDR3 DNA reads TGTGCCAGCAGGAGACAGGGGGCAGACTATGGCTACACCTTC.